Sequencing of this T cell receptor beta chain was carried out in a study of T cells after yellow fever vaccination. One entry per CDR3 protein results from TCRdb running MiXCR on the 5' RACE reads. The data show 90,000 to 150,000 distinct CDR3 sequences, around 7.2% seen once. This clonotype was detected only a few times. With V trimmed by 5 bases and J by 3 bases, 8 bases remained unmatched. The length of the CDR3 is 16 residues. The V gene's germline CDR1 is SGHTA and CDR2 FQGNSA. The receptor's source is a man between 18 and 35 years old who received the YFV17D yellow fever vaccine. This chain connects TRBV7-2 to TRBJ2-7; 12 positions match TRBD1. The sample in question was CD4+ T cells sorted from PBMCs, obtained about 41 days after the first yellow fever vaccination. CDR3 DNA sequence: TGTGCCAGCAGCGCGGCCGGGACAGGGGGCTTCTACGAGCAGTACGTC. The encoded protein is CASSAAGTGGFYEQYV.